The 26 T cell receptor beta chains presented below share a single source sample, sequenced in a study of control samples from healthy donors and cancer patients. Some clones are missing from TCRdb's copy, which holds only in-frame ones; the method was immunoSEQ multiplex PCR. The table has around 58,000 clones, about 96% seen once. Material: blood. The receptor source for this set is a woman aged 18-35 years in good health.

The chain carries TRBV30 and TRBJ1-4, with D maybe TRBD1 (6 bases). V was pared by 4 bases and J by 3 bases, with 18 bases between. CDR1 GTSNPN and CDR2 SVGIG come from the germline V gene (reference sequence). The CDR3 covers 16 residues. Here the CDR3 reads CAWTRGALRANEKLFF. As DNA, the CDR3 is TGTGCCTGGACCCGGGGGGCCTTGAGAGCTAATGAAAAACTGTTTTTT.

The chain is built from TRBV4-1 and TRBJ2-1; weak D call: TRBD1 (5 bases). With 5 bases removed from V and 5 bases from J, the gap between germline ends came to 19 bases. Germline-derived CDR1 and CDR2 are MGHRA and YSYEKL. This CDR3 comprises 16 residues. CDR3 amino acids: CASSYPRGAVNNEQFF. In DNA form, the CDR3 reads TGCGCCAGCAGCTACCCCCGTGGGGCGGTTAACAATGAGCAGTTCTTC.

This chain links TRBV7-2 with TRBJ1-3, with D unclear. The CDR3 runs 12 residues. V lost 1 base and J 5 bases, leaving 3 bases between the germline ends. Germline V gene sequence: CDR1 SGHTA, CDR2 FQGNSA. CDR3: CASSLVRNTIYF. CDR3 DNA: TGTGCCAGCAGCTTAGTTAGAAACACCATATATTTT.

The CDR3 here is CASSFRDSYEQYF. The CDR3 DNA sequence: TGTGCCAGCAGTTTCCGGGACAGCTACGAGCAGTACTTC. V and J are TRBV27 and TRBJ2-7, with 7 bases matching TRBD1. Germline V gene data show CDR1 as MNHEY and CDR2 as SMNVEV (reference sequence). This CDR3 contains 13 residues. Germline trimming cut 3 bases from V and 3 bases from J; bases unmatched to any gene: 2.

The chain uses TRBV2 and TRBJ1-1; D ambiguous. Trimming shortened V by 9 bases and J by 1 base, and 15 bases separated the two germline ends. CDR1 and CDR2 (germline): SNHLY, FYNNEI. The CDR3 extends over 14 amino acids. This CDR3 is CARKALSQNTEAFF. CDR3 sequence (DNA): TGTGCCAGAAAAGCGTTGAGCCAGAACACTGAAGCTTTCTTT.

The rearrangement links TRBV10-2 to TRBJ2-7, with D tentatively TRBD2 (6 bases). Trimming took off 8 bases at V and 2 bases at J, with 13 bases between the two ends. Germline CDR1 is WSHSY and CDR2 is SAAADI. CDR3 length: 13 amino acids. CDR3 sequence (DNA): TGCGCCAGCCTCGAGGAGGGCCCCTACGAGCAGTACTTC. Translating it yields CASLEEGPYEQYF.

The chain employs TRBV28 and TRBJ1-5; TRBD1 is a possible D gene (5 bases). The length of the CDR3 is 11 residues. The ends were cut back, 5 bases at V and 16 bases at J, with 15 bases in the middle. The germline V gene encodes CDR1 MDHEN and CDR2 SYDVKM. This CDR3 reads CASSIKGLPHF. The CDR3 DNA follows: TGTGCCAGCAGTATAAAGGGACTTCCCCATTTT. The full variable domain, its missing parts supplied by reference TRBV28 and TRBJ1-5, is DVKVTQSSRYLVKRTGEKVFLECVQDMDHENMFWYRQDPGLGLRLIYFSYDVKMKEKGDIPEGYSVSREKKERFSLILESASTNQTSMYLCASSIKGLPHFGDGTRLSIL.

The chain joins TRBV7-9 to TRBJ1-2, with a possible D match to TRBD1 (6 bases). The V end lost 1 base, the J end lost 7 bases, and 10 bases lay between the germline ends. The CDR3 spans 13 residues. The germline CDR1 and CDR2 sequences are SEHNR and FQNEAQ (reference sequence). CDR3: CASSLGGTFGYTF. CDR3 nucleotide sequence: TGTGCCAGCAGCTTAGGGGGGACATTTGGCTACACCTTC.

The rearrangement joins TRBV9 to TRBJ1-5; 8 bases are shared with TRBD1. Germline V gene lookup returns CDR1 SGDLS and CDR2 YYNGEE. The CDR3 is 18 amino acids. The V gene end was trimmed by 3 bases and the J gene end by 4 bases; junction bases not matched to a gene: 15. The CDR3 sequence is CASSATDFGQGSNQPQHF. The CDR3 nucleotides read TGTGCCAGCAGCGCCACCGACTTCGGACAGGGCAGTAATCAGCCCCAGCATTTT.

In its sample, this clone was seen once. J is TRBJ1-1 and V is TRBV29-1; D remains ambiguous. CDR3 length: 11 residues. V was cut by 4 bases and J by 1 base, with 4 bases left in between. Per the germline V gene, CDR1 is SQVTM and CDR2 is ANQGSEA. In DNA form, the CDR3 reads TGCAGCGTTGGTTGGAACACTGAAGCTTTCTTT. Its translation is CSVGWNTEAFF.

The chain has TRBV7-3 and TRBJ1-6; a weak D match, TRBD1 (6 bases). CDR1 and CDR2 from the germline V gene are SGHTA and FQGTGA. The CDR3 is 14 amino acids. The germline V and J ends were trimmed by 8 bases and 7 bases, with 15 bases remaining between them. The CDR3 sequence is CASSLQGRNSPLHF. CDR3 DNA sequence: TGTGCCAGCTCCCTACAGGGAAGAAATTCACCCCTCCACTTT. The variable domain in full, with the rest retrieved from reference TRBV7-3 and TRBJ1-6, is GAGVSQTPSNKVTEKGKYVELRCDPISGHTALYWYRQSLGQGPEFLIYFQGTGAADDSGLPNDRFFAVRPEGSVSTLKIQRTERGDSAVYLCASSLQGRNSPLHFGNGTRLTVT.

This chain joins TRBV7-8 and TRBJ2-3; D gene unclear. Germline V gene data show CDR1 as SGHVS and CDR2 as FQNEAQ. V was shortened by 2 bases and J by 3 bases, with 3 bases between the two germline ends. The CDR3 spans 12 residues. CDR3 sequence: CASSLWTDTQYF. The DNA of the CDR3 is TGTGCCAGCAGCTTATGGACAGATACGCAGTATTTT. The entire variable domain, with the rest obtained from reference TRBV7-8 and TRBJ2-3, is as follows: GAGVSQSPRYKVAKRGQDVALRCDPISGHVSLFWYQQALGQGPEFLTYFQNEAQLDKSGLPSDRFFAERPEGSVSTLKIQRTQQEDSAVYLCASSLWTDTQYFGPGTRLTVL.

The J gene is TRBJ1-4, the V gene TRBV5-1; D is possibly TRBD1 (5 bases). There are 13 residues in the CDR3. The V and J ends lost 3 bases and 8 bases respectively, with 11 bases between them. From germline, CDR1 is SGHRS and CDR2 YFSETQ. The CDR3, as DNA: TGCGCCAGCAGCTCTGGCGGGACGGAAAAACTGTTTTTT. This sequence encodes CASSSGGTEKLFF.

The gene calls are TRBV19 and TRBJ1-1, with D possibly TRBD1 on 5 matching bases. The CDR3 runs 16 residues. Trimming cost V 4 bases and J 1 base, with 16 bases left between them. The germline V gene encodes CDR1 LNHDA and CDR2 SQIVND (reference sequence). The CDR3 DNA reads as TGTGCCAGTAGTAATTTCCCCGGGACTTCGAACACTGAAGCTTTCTTT. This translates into CASSNFPGTSNTEAFF. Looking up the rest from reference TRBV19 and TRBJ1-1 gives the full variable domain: DGGITQSPKYLFRKEGQNVTLSCEQNLNHDAMYWYRQDPGQGLRLIYYSQIVNDFQKGDIAEGYSVSREKKESFPLTVTSAQKNPTAFYLCASSNFPGTSNTEAFFGQGTRLTVV.

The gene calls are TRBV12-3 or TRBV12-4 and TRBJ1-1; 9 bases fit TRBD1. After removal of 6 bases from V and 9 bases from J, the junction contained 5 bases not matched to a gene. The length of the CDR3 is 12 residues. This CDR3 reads CASSRQGVQAFF. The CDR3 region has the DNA TGTGCCAGCAGCAGACAGGGGGTTCAAGCTTTCTTT.

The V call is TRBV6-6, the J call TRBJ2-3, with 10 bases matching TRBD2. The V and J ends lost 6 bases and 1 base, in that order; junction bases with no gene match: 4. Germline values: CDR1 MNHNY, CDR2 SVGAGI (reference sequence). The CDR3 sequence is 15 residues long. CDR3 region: CASSRTSGGTDTQYF. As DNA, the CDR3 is TGTGCCAGCAGCCGGACTAGCGGCGGCACAGATACGCAGTATTTT.

CDR3 amino acids: CASSGGSTDTQYF. CDR3 sequence (DNA): TGTGCCAGTAGCGGGGGCAGCACAGATACGCAGTATTTT. The rearrangement uses TRBV19 and TRBJ2-3; D is perhaps TRBD1 or TRBD2 (6 bases each). V shed 6 bases and J shed 0 bases, with 7 bases lying between them. Germline CDR1 is LNHDA and CDR2 is SQIVND (reference sequence). The CDR3 loop spans 13 amino acids. Complete variable domain (other parts from reference TRBV19 and TRBJ2-3): DGGITQSPKYLFRKEGQNVTLSCEQNLNHDAMYWYRQDPGQGLRLIYYSQIVNDFQKGDIAEGYSVSREKKESFPLTVTSAQKNPTAFYLCASSGGSTDTQYFGPGTRLTVL.

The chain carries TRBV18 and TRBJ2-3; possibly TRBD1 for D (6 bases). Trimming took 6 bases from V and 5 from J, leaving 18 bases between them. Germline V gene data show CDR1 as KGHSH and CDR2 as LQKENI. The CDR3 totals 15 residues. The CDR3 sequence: CASSNQGLAGDTQYF. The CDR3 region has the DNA TGTGCCAGCTCGAACCAGGGGCTAGCCGGAGATACGCAGTATTTT.

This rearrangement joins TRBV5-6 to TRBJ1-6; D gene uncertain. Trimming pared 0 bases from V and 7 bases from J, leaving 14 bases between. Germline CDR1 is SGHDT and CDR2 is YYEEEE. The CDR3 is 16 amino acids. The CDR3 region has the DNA TGTGCCAGCAGCTTGGCCGGGCGGGAAGGCAATTCACCCCTCCACTTT. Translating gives CASSLAGREGNSPLHF.

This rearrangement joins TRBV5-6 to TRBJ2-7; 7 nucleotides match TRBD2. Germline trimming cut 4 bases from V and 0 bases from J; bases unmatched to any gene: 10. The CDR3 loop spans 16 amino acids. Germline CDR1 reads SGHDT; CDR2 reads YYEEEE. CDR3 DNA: TGTGCCAGCAGCCCCTACGGATCGGGGGGCTCCTACGAGCAGTACTTC. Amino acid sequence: CASSPYGSGGSYEQYF.

DNA of the CDR3: TGCGCCCCCCGCCGCCCCGGGACTAGCGGGGGCGATGAGCAGTTCTTC. Encoded protein: CAPRRPGTSGGDEQFF. The chain is built from TRBV4-1 and TRBJ2-1; 14 bases map to TRBD2. Germline V gene lookup returns CDR1 MGHRA and CDR2 YSYEKL. There are 16 residues in the CDR3. The ends lost 11 bases at V and 8 bases at J; junction bases unmatched: 14.

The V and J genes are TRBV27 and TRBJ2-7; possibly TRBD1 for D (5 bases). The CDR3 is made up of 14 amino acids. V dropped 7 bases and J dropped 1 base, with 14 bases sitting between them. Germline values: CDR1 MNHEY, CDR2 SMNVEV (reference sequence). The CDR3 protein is CASIEFRDSYEQYF. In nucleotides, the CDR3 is TGTGCCAGCATTGAATTCAGGGATTCCTACGAGCAGTACTTC.

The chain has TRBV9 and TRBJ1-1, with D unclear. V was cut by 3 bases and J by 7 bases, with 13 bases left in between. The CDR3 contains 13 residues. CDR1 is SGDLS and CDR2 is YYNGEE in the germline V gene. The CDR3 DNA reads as TGTGCCAGCAGCGCTGATCTCACTGGTGAAGCTTTCTTT. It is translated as CASSADLTGEAFF.

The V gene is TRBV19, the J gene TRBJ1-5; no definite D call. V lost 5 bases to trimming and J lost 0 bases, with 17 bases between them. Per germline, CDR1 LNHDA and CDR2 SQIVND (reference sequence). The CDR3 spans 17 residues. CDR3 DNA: TGTGCCAGTAGTCCCTCGGCCAGACGATATAGCAATCAGCCCCAGCATTTT. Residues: CASSPSARRYSNQPQHF.

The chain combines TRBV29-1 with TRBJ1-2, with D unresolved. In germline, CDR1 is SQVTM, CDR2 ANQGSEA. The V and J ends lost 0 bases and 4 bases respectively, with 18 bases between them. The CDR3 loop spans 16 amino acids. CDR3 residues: CSVEEDDNRFSYGYTF. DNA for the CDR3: TGCAGCGTTGAAGAGGACGACAACCGATTCAGCTATGGCTACACCTTC.

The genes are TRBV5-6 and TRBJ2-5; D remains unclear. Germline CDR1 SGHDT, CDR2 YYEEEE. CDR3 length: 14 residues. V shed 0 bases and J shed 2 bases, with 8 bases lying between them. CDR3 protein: CASSLVSGQETQYF. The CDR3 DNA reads TGTGCCAGCAGCTTGGTATCGGGTCAAGAGACCCAGTACTTC.